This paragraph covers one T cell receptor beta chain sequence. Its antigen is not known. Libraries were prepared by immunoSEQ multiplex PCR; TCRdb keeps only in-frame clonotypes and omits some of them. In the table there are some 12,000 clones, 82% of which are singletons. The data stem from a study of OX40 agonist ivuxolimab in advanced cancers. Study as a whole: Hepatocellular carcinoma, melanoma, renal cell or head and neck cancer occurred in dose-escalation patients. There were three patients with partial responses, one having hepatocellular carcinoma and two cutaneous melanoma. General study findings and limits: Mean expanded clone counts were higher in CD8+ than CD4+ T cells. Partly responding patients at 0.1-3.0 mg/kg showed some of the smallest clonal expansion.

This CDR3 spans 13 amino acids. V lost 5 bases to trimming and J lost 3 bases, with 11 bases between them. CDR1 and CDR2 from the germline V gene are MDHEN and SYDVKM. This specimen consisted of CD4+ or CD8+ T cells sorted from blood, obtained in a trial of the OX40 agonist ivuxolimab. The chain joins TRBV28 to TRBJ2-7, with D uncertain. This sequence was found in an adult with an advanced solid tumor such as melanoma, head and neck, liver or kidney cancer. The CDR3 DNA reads TGTGCCAGCAGTCCCAGACTGGGCTACGAGCAGTACTTC. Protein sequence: CASSPRLGYEQYF.